This TCR beta chain was obtained from a study of Ad26.COV2.S vaccination and SARS-CoV-2 variants. This sample's treatment: 15 to 20 received Ad26.COV2.S at low or high dose, single or two shots; 5 received placebo; per-sample allocation not given. Samples came from day 63 after the first vaccine or placebo injection. In Boston, the donor was an adult between 18-55 years of age. Sequenced by immunoSEQ multiplex PCR; TCRdb stores in-frame clones only, minus some. The sample shows about 680,000 clones, roughly 90% of them seen only once. This clone showed up just once. The receptor was isolated from a person aged 18-65 years who received the Ad26.COV2.S COVID-19 vaccine or a placebo. This specimen was peripheral blood, taken in a trial of Ad26.COV2.S vaccine versus placebo.

CDR3 in DNA: TGTGCCAGCAGTTCGGAGACTCTCTCCTACAATGAGCAGTTCTTC. It encodes CASSSETLSYNEQFF. The rearrangement uses TRBV6-2 or TRBV6-3 and TRBJ2-1; no clear D. Germline V gene data show CDR1 as MNHEY and CDR2 as SVGEGT. The V end lost 4 bases, the J end lost 0 bases, and 10 bases lay between the germline ends. This CDR3 contains 15 residues.